This T cell receptor beta chain was sequenced in a study of cytomegalovirus exposure and HLA in healthy donors. Study-level results: The study designated some 180 TCR beta chains cytomegalovirus-associated.

PCR primers comprised 60 Vbeta and 13 Jbeta primers. The table came from immunoSEQ multiplex PCR; TCRdb's copy has only in-frame clones and leaves some out. The sample comprises approximately 100,000 clones, around 80% of which are singletons, and approximately 3% rests with the top ten. V gave up 0 bases and J gave up 6 bases, with 2 bases separating them. Germline lookup yields CDR1 SEHNR and CDR2 FQNEAQ (reference sequence). CDR3 length: 11 amino acids. About this clone itself: Its target is unknown.

Specimen: PBMCs. This chain links TRBV7-9 with TRBJ1-2; D not resolved. The sequence derives from a woman aged 40 to 55 in good health and CMV-seronegative. The CDR3 DNA reads TGTGCCAGCAGCTTAGCCGATGGCTACACCTTC. Translated: CASSLADGYTF.